This entry concerns a single T cell receptor (beta chain). Antigen specificity is unknown. Amplification used 60 Vbeta primers and 13 Jbeta primers. Libraries were prepared by immunoSEQ multiplex PCR; TCRdb keeps only in-frame clonotypes and omits some of them. The repertoire includes 130,000 or so clones, 80% of them detected once, and 5.3% sits in the top ten. These data come from a study of cytomegalovirus exposure and HLA in healthy donors. Study results and limitations: Many donors shared some public TCRs, even though most TCR sequences were rare. In vitro experiments confirmed that three CMV-associated chains were specific for CMV antigens.

This TCR was recovered from a man between 25 and 39 years old in good health and CMV-seronegative. The sequenced material came from PBMCs.

The CDR3 region is CASSNFQGAGTDTQYF. DNA for the CDR3: TGTGCCAGCTCTAACTTCCAGGGAGCGGGTACAGATACGCAGTATTTT. V gene TRBV28 combines with J gene TRBJ2-3, with TRBD2 as a possible D gene (6 bases). This CDR3 is built from 16 residues. CDR1 and CDR2 (germline): MDHEN, SYDVKM. The V end was cut by 8 bases, the J end by 3 bases, with 21 bases between.